This section outlines one TCR beta chain sequence together with its context. This entry is derived from a study of blood T cell repertoires in COVID-19. Turning to the study itself: The United States, Italy and Spain were the sources of the acute and convalescent COVID-19 samples. PBMCs, B-cell-depleted T cells, or T cells were the source of the cDNA or gDNA that made up the material.

Per the authors' pipeline: From reference gene primer amplification, estimates of nucleated cell counts were derived. Method: immunoSEQ multiplex PCR; TCRdb's copy keeps in-frame clones and lacks some. V and J calls and clone size are given by that table; D and trimming were obtained from the DNA. Among under 150,000 clones, 80% to 85% were seen once, and the ten largest hold approximately 1.5%. Trimming stripped 3 bases from V and 3 bases from J, with 15 bases between. Germline-derived CDR1 and CDR2 are DFQATT and SNEGSKA (reference sequence). The CDR3 loop spans 14 amino acids. This sequence was found in a man aged 60-69 years with acute or convalescent COVID-19. The V gene is TRBV20-1, the J gene TRBJ2-7; D may be TRBD1 (6 bases). Sequences were obtained from peripheral blood. CDR3: CSASLPGQDYEQYF. The DNA of the CDR3 is TGCAGTGCTAGTCTACCGGGACAAGACTACGAGCAGTACTTC.